The present T cell receptor (beta chain) was sequenced within a study of blood T cell repertoires in COVID-19. Study information: Researchers got acute and convalescent COVID-19 samples from the United States, Italy and Spain. T cells, B-cell-depleted T cells, or PBMCs supplied cDNA or gDNA.

Original processing methods: Reference gene primer amplification gave nucleated cell count estimates. The method was immunoSEQ multiplex PCR; TCRdb's version includes in-frame clones alone and lacks a portion of them. That table furnishes V, J and clone size, whereas the DNA furnished D and trimming. The table includes 150,000 to 180,000 clones, 83% detected once. This CDR3 spans 12 amino acids. V was pared by 3 bases and J by 6 bases, with 8 bases between. CDR1 is ENHRY and CDR2 is SYGVKD in the germline V gene. Seattle participants joined during active infection and were tracked over time. The sequenced material came from peripheral blood. The clonotype comes from a woman aged 55-75 years with COVID-19, enrolled during active disease. The J gene is TRBJ1-2, the V gene TRBV10-3; unclear D gene. In DNA, the CDR3 is TGTGCCATCAGTGACACGGCGGATGGCTACACCTTC. This translates into CAISDTADGYTF.